The source of this TCR beta chain is a study of shared clonotypes between healthy human individuals. The CDR3 totals 15 residues. The V end was cut by 2 bases, the J end by 0 bases, with 8 bases between. The germline V gene has CDR1 MDHEN and CDR2 SYDVKM. As to this clone: Its antigen remains unknown.

Findings and caveats of the study: What naive subsets generally showed was a larger estimated richness than memory subsets showed.

The table came from immunoSEQ multiplex PCR; TCRdb's copy has only in-frame clones and leaves some out. The sample consists of about 2.3 million clones, over 90% of them appearing once. Healthy HIV-negative adults without recent acute infections or vaccinations served as donors. The clonotype was recovered from a man between 18 and 35 years old in good health. Some clones in this sample may be carry-over from other donors' samples. This chain uses TRBV28 with TRBJ2-1; D is perhaps TRBD2 (5 bases). Sequenced: naive CD4+ T cells from PBMCs. Regarding subset: CD45RA+ positively selected. The CDR3 DNA follows: TGTGCCAGCAGTTTAGGCGGGTACTCCTACAATGAGCAGTTCTTC. Amino acids: CASSLGGYSYNEQFF.